This T cell receptor (beta chain) was captured in a study of tumor and adjacent non-tumor tissue in lung cancer. Across the study: Each sample yielded around 4.2 million productive TCRbeta reads on average.

A modified ARM-PCR protocol with three rounds of nested PCR amplified TCRbeta. Each CDR3 protein is one row after TCRdb ran MiXCR on the multiplex PCR reads. The repertoire consists of approximately 77,000 distinct CDR3 sequences, with about 82% occurring once and the leading ten covering around half. Comments on this clonotype: Its antigen remains unknown. A junction boundary mismatches the germline segment, possibly from a read error.

No cell sorting was done before RNA was extracted from the tissue. This non-tumor lung sample came from over 3 cm beyond the tumor edge. Study-level points and caveats: Compared with tumor, normal lung showed significantly lower TCR diversity. Tumor repertoires had a smaller top 100 clone share than normal lung. Patients with more diverse tumor TCRs had worse survival.

This CDR3 has 14 residues. Germline V lookup: CDR1 KGHSY, CDR2 FQNENV. V gene TRBV16 combines with J gene TRBJ2-7; D is perhaps TRBD1 (5 bases). The sample was distant non-tumor lung tissue. The sequence was obtained from a man aged 55 to 70 with non-small cell lung cancer. The CDR3 reads CGSSPTASDYEQYF. For the CDR3, the DNA is TGTGGCAGCAGCCCGACAGCATCCGACTACGAGCAGTACTTC.